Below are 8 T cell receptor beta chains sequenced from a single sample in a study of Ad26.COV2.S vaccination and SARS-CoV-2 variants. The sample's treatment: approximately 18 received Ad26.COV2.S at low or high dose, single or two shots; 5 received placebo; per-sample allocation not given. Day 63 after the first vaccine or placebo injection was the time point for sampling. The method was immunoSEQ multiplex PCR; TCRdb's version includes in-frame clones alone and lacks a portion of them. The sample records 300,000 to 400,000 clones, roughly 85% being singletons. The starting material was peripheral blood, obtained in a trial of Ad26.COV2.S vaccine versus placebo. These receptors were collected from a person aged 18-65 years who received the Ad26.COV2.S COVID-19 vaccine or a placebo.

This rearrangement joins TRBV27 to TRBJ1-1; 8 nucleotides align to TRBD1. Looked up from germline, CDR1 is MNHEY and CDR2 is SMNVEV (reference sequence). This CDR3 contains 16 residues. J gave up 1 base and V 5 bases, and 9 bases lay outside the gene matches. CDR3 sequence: CASSPWTGRGNTEAFF. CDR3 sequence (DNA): TGTGCCAGCAGTCCCTGGACAGGGCGAGGGAACACTGAAGCTTTCTTT.

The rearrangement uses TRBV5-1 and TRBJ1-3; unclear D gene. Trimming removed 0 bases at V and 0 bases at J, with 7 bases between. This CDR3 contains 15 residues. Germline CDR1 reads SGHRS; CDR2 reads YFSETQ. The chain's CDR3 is CASSLEKHSGNTIYF. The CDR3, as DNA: TGCGCCAGCAGCTTGGAGAAGCACTCTGGAAACACCATATATTTT.

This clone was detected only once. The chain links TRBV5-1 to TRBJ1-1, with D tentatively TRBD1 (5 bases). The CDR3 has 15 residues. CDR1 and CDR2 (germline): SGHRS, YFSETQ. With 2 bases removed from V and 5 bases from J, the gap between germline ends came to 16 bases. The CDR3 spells CASSLTGVSGTEAFF. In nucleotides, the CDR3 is TGCGCCAGCAGCTTAACGGGGGTATCGGGAACTGAAGCTTTCTTT.

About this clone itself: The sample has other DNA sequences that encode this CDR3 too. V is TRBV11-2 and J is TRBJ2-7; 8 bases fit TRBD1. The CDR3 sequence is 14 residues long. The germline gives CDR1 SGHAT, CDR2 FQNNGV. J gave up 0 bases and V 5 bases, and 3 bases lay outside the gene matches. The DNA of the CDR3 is TGTGCCAGCAGCCTCGGGACAGGCTCCTACGAGCAGTACTTC. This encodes CASSLGTGSYEQYF.

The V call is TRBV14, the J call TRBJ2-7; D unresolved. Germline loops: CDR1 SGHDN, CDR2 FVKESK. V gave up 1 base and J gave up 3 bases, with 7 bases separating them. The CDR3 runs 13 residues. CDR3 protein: CASSQVHVYEQYF. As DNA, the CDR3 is TGTGCCAGCAGCCAAGTCCACGTCTACGAGCAGTACTTC.

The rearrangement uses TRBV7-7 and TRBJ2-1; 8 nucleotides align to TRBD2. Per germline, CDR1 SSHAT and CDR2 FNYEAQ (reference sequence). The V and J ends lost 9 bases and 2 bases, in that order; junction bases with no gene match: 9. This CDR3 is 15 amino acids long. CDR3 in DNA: TGTGCCAGTGCGACTAGCGTCAGCGCCTACAATGAGCAGTTCTTC. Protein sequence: CASATSVSAYNEQFF.

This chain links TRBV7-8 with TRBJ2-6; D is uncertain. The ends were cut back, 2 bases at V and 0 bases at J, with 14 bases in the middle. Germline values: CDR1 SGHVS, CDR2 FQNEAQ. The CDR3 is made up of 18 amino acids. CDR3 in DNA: TGTGCCAGCAGCTTATGGGGTCAAAAAAGCTCTGGGGCCAACGTCCTGACTTTC. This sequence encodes CASSLWGQKSSGANVLTF.

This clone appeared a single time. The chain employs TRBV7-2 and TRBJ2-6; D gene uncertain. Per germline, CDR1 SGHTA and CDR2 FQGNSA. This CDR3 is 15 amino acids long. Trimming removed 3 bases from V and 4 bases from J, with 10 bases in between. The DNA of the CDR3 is TGTGCCAGCAGCTTTTACAACTCGGGGGCCAACGTCCTGACTTTC. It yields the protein CASSFYNSGANVLTF.